The 22 T cell receptor beta chains listed next were all sequenced from one sample in a study of T-cell reconstitution after alpha-beta-depleted transplantation in children. Unique molecular identifiers were incorporated during preparation of the TCRbeta library. TCRdb redid the calling of the PCR reads with MiXCR, one entry per CDR3 protein. The sample has 200,000 to 250,000 distinct CDR3 sequences, around 10% seen once. Sequenced material: PBMCs from the stem cell graft donor, taken from the stem cell graft. The source of these receptors is a human donor who donated a stem cell graft to a child with acute lymphoblastic leukemia.

The V gene is TRBV11-2, the J gene TRBJ1-1; TRBD1 is a possible D gene (6 bases). The CDR3 is 15 amino acids. V lost 0 bases and J lost 0, with 8 bases in between. Germline loops: CDR1 SGHAT, CDR2 FQNNGV. This chain's CDR3 is CASSLDWTVNTEAFF. Written as DNA, the CDR3 is TGTGCCAGCAGCTTAGATTGGACAGTGAACACTGAAGCTTTCTTT.

The table lists this clonotype with a few counts. This CDR3 reads CSLHREPMNTEAFF. The CDR3 nucleotides are TGCAGCCTACACAGGGAACCCATGAACACTGAAGCTTTCTTT. V and J are TRBV29-1 and TRBJ1-1; possible D gene TRBD1, 6 bases. The V gene lost 8 bases and the J gene lost 0 bases, with 16 bases spanning the gap. CDR1 is SQVTM, CDR2 ANQGSEA, per germline. This CDR3 contains 14 residues.

This clonotype has only a few counts. This rearrangement joins TRBV6-2 or TRBV6-3 to TRBJ1-2; maybe TRBD1 (6 bases). The CDR3 runs 14 residues. Germline CDR1 MNHEY, CDR2 SVGEGT. V lost 5 bases, J lost 8 bases, and 18 bases lay in between. CDR3 sequence (DNA): TGTGCCAGCAGTGACTTCAGGGGAAGTTTGGGCTACACCTTC. Translation: CASSDFRGSLGYTF.

Many counts were recorded for this clonotype. The genes are TRBV3-1 and TRBJ2-2; 8 positions agree with TRBD1. J gave up 7 bases and V 3 bases, and 4 bases lay outside the gene matches. Looked up from germline, CDR1 is LGHDT and CDR2 is YNNKEL (reference sequence). The CDR3 loop spans 14 amino acids. CDR3 nucleotides: TGTGCCAGCAGCCAGGGGACAGGCGGCGGGGAGCTGTTTTTT. It specifies CASSQGTGGGELFF.

This clonotype has at least ten counts. The chain carries TRBV5-1 and TRBJ1-1; D is perhaps TRBD1 (5 bases). Trimming left V 5 bases short and J 4 bases short, with 18 bases between. Germline V gene sequence: CDR1 SGHRS, CDR2 YFSETQ. CDR3 length equals 15 residues. The chain's CDR3 is CASSTPAGGGTEAFF. In nucleotides, the CDR3 is TGCGCCAGCAGTACGCCGGCGGGGGGTGGCACTGAAGCTTTCTTT.

This clonotype has more than one count but fewer than ten. V is TRBV7-2 and J is TRBJ1-2, with 7 bases fitting TRBD1. Trimming at V came to 5 bases and at J to 7 bases, leaving 4 bases not matched to a gene. The CDR3 has 12 amino acids. Germline V gives CDR1 SGHTA, CDR2 FQGNSA. The CDR3 nucleotides read TGTGCCAGCAGCCTGACAGGGTTTGGCTACACCTTC. Translation: CASSLTGFGYTF.

This clonotype was observed many times. This chain uses TRBV12-3 or TRBV12-4 with TRBJ2-7; maybe TRBD1 (6 bases). The CDR3 is made up of 15 amino acids. V lost 3 bases and J 2 bases, leaving 14 bases between the germline ends. CDR3 amino acids: CASSFGQPRTYEQYF. For the CDR3, the DNA is TGTGCCAGCAGTTTCGGACAGCCGAGGACCTACGAGCAGTACTTC.

In its sample, this clonotype was seen many times. The V call is TRBV11-2, the J call TRBJ1-1; D unclear. Germline-derived CDR1 and CDR2 are SGHAT and FQNNGV. V lost 0 bases to trimming and J lost 5 bases, with 22 bases between them. This CDR3 is built from 18 residues. CDR3 in DNA: TGTGCCAGCAGCTTAGAGGGTTGGTTCAGGTCCCGAGGGACTGAAGCTTTCTTT. It translates to CASSLEGWFRSRGTEAFF.

This chain connects TRBV6-1 to TRBJ1-1, with D maybe TRBD1 (6 bases). CDR1 and CDR2 (germline): MNHNS, SASEGT. The V gene lost 6 bases and the J gene lost 3 bases, with 14 bases spanning the gap. The CDR3 contains 14 residues. The CDR3 here is CASSLKGGDTEAFF. CDR3 DNA: TGTGCCAGCAGCCTAAAGGGGGGAGACACTGAAGCTTTCTTT.

This clonotype was counted at least ten times. Because it lacks the conserved phenylalanine or tryptophan at the end, this CDR3 is likely a read error. The DNA is left out, because the CDR3 cannot be placed on it with certainty; the CDR3 is given as TCRdb lists it. V usage is TRBV24-1 and J usage is TRBJ1-2. Germline values: CDR1 KGHDR, CDR2 SFDVKD. The CDR3 sequence runs 11 residues, both termini included. The CDR3 spells CATSDFGRGLI.

This clonotype was recorded many times. This chain links TRBV5-1 with TRBJ2-5, with D possibly TRBD2 on 5 matching bases. This CDR3 has 16 residues. Germline V gene sequence: CDR1 SGHRS, CDR2 YFSETQ. Deletions cut 4 bases from V and 2 bases from J, with 18 bases between. The CDR3 region is CASSMDSNRAQETQYF. The CDR3 nucleotides are TGCGCCAGCAGCATGGACTCAAATCGGGCGCAAGAGACCCAGTACTTC.

This clonotype was picked up many times. The chain links TRBV7-2 to TRBJ2-3, with 8 nucleotides matching TRBD2. Germline-derived CDR1 and CDR2 are SGHTA and FQGNSA. This CDR3 has 17 residues. Trimming removed 5 bases from V and 5 bases from J; junction bases left unmatched: 15. CDR3 residues: CASSRVSAGGFGDTQYF. The CDR3 nucleotides are TGTGCCAGCAGCCGAGTGTCGGCGGGGGGCTTCGGAGATACGCAGTATTTT. Variable domain in full (rest from reference TRBV7-2 and TRBJ2-3): GAGVSQSPSNKVTEKGKDVELRCDPISGHTALYWYRQSLGQGLEFLIYFQGNSAPDKSGLPSDRFSAERTGGSVSTLTIQRTQQEDSAVYLCASSRVSAGGFGDTQYFGPGTRLTVL.

This clonotype was observed at least ten times. The gene calls are TRBV6-5 and TRBJ1-2, with 7 positions matching TRBD1. Germline CDR1 is MNHEY and CDR2 is SVGAGI. The ends lost 8 bases at V and 6 bases at J; junction bases unmatched: 9. This CDR3 region has 13 residues. CDR3: CASRRGQEHGYTF. CDR3 in DNA: TGTGCCAGCCGTCGAGGACAGGAGCATGGCTACACCTTC.

This clonotype was picked up a small number of times. The rearrangement links TRBV6-2 or TRBV6-3 to TRBJ2-7; D not certain. There are 17 residues in the CDR3. Trimming stripped 0 bases from V and 0 bases from J, with 15 bases between. Germline assignment: CDR1 MNHEY and CDR2 SVGEGT. CDR3 sequence (DNA): TGTGCCAGCAGTTACTCGCCCGAAATATGGACCTCCTACGAGCAGTACTTC. Protein product: CASSYSPEIWTSYEQYF.

This clonotype was observed many times. This chain links TRBV5-4 with TRBJ2-7; perhaps TRBD1 as D (5 bases). This CDR3 region has 13 residues. Germline-derived CDR1 and CDR2 are SGHNT and YYREEE (reference sequence). Trimming left V 4 bases short and J 6 bases short, with 14 bases between. CDR3 bases: TGTGCCAGCAGCGGGGCTAAAAGGGGCGAGCAGTACTTC. Its protein is CASSGAKRGEQYF.

The J gene is TRBJ1-6, the V gene TRBV18, with 7 bases that match TRBD1. Germline trimming cut 3 bases from V and 5 bases from J; bases unmatched to any gene: 10. Germline V gene data show CDR1 as KGHSH and CDR2 as LQKENI. The CDR3 consists of 17 residues. The CDR3 region is CASSPGSLGQNNSPLHF. The CDR3 coding sequence is TGTGCCAGCTCACCGGGGTCCCTGGGACAGAATAATTCACCCCTCCACTTT.

V usage is TRBV11-1 and J usage is TRBJ2-1; 14 bases agree with TRBD2. This CDR3 comprises 18 residues. Trimming removed 5 bases from V and 0 bases from J; junction bases left unmatched: 6. CDR1 and CDR2 (germline): SGHAT, FQDESV (reference sequence). CDR3 nucleotide sequence: TGTGCCAGCAGCCCACAGGGACTAGCGGGAGTCTCCTACAATGAGCAGTTCTTC. Amino acid sequence: CASSPQGLAGVSYNEQFF. The complete variable domain, with remaining parts taken from reference TRBV11-1 and TRBJ2-1, reads EAEVAQSPRYKITEKSQAVAFWCDPISGHATLYWYRQILGQGPELLVQFQDESVVDDSQLPKDRFSAERLKGVDSTLKIQPAELGDSAMYLCASSPQGLAGVSYNEQFFGPGTRLTVL.

V is TRBV5-1 and J is TRBJ1-4; D is uncertain. Germline V gene lookup returns CDR1 SGHRS and CDR2 YFSETQ. The CDR3 covers 14 residues. The V gene lost 1 base and the J gene lost 6 bases, with 10 bases spanning the gap. CDR3 sequence (DNA): TGCGCCAGCAGCTTGACGGAGGTCCATGAAAAACTGTTTTTT. Translation gives CASSLTEVHEKLFF.

This chain uses TRBV6-1 with TRBJ2-7, with 8 bases matching TRBD2. The CDR3 is 14 residues long. The ends lost 5 bases at V and 6 bases at J; junction bases unmatched: 9. Germline V gene lookup returns CDR1 MNHNS and CDR2 SASEGT. The DNA of the CDR3 is TGTGCCAGCAGTACAGGTTCGGGGGGGCGCGAGCAGTACTTC. Translated: CASSTGSGGREQYF.

This clonotype was detected a few times. The V call is TRBV5-1, the J call TRBJ2-3; a weak D match, TRBD1 (6 bases). Trimming left V 4 bases short and J 6 bases short, with 15 bases between. Germline V lookup: CDR1 SGHRS, CDR2 YFSETQ. The CDR3 contains 14 residues. The DNA for the CDR3 is TGCGCCAGCAGCATAGAGGACAGTGGCGATACGCAGTATTTT. Encoded protein: CASSIEDSGDTQYF.

This clonotype has more than one count but fewer than ten. The chain links TRBV19 to TRBJ2-7; the match to TRBD1 covers 12 bases. CDR1 is LNHDA, CDR2 SQIVND, per germline (reference sequence). The CDR3 runs to 14 residues. V gave up 9 bases and J gave up 7 bases; unmatched junction bases: 10. In DNA, the CDR3 is TGTGCCAGCTCCGGGACAGGGGGCGGCTCGGAGCAGTACTTC. This encodes CASSGTGGGSEQYF.

About this clonotype: This could be a read error, since a much larger clone is one nucleotide away. CDR3 nucleotides: TGTGCCAGCAGCTCCGGACGAGAAGAGACCCAGTACTTC. Protein product: CASSSGREETQYF. The chain recombines TRBV7-2 with TRBJ2-5; D gene ambiguous. The germline V and J ends were trimmed by 4 bases and 3 bases, with 9 bases remaining between them. Per germline, CDR1 SGHTA and CDR2 FQGNSA. The CDR3 extends over 13 amino acids.